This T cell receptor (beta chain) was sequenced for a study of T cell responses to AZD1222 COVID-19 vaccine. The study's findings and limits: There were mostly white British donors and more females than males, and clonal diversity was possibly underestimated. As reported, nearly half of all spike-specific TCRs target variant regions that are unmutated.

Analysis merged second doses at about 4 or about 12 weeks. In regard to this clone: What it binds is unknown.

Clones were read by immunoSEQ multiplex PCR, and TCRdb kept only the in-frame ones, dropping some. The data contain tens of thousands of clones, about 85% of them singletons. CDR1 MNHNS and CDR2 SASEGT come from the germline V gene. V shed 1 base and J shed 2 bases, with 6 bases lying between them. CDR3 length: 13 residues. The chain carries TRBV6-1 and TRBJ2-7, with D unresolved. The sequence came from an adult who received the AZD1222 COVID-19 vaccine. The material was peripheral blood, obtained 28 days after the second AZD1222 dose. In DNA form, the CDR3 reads TGTGCCAGCAGTGAAGTTACCCCCTACGAGCAGTACTTC. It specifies CASSEVTPYEQYF.